The 14 T cell receptor beta chains reported below all come from one sample, sequenced in a study of blood T cell repertoires in COVID-19. Sequenced by immunoSEQ multiplex PCR; TCRdb stores in-frame clones only, minus some. The repertoire consists of around 180,000 clones, with roughly 86% occurring once and the leading ten covering about 9.6%. What was sequenced was PBMCs or T cells enriched from blood (not recorded which). Source of these receptors: a woman aged 25 to 45 who had recovered from COVID-19.

The chain joins TRBV30 to TRBJ2-1; 10 bases are shared with TRBD2. Trimming removed 2 bases from V and 5 bases from J; junction bases left unmatched: 12. CDR1 and CDR2 from the germline V gene are GTSNPN and SVGIG (reference sequence). The CDR3 consists of 17 residues. Here the CDR3 DNA reads TGTGCCTGGAGTACATATGGAGCCGGACTAGCGGACAATGAGCAGTTCTTC. This encodes CAWSTYGAGLADNEQFF.

This chain uses TRBV3-1 (or the pseudogene TRBV3-2) with TRBJ2-7; 13 bases line up with TRBD2. CDR1 and CDR2 from the germline V gene are LGHDT and YNNKEL (reference sequence). V was pared by 3 bases and J by 2 bases, with 13 bases of the junction left unmatched. This CDR3 contains 19 residues. The CDR3: CASSHPSGLAGQLPYEQYF. The CDR3, as DNA: TGTGCCAGCAGCCACCCCTCGGGACTAGCGGGGCAACTTCCCTACGAGCAGTACTTC.

The chain employs TRBV5-1 and TRBJ2-2, with D possibly matching TRBD2 (6 bases). There are 13 residues in the CDR3. V lost 7 bases, J lost 6 bases, and 13 bases lay in between. Looked up from germline, CDR1 is SGHRS and CDR2 is YFSETQ. CDR3 DNA sequence: TGCGCCAGCGGGACTGAGCCCGCCGGGGAGCTGTTTTTT. Translating it yields CASGTEPAGELFF. Full variable domain (missing parts from reference TRBV5-1 and TRBJ2-2): KAGVTQTPRYLIKTRGQQVTLSCSPISGHRSVSWYQQTPGQGLQFLFEYFSETQRNKGNFPGRFSGRQFSNSRSEMNVSTLELGDSALYLCASGTEPAGELFFGEGSRLTVL.

V and J are TRBV3-1 (or the pseudogene TRBV3-2) and TRBJ1-3; TRBD1 agrees at 7 bases. After removal of 1 base from V and 3 bases from J, the junction contained 6 bases not matched to a gene. Looked up from germline, CDR1 is LGHDT and CDR2 is YNNKEL (reference sequence). CDR3 length: 16 residues. This CDR3 reads CASSQGRGGGGNTIYF. CDR3 coding DNA: TGTGCCAGCAGCCAAGGGAGAGGGGGCGGTGGAAACACCATATATTTT.

This chain connects TRBV6-4 to TRBJ2-3; TRBD2 agrees at 14 bases. V lost 6 bases to trimming and J lost 5 bases; unmatched junction nucleotides: 13. This CDR3 has 18 amino acids. Germline V gives CDR1 MRHNA, CDR2 SNTAGT. The CDR3: CASSQGLAGDPPQDTQYF. DNA of the CDR3: TGTGCCAGCAGCCAGGGACTAGCGGGAGATCCCCCACAAGATACGCAGTATTTT.

V and J are TRBV29-1 and TRBJ2-3; 11 bases are a match to TRBD2. Germline values: CDR1 SQVTM, CDR2 ANQGSEA. This CDR3 comprises 17 residues. The CDR3 DNA reads as TGCAGTGAAACCGGGACTAGCGGTTCCCTGAGAGAGGATACGCAGTATTTT. Its translation: CSETGTSGSLREDTQYF.

This clone appeared a few times. This chain uses TRBV19 with TRBJ1-5, with 7 positions matching TRBD1. The germline V gene encodes CDR1 LNHDA and CDR2 SQIVND (reference sequence). V lost 8 bases and J lost 8; bases outside the gene matches: 18. This CDR3 has 16 residues. The CDR3 coding sequence is TGTGCCAGTTCCTCGACTTACAGGGGATTTCGGAAGCCCCAGCATTTT. Translated: CASSSTYRGFRKPQHF.

The chain has TRBV27 and TRBJ2-1, with D perhaps matching TRBD1 (5 bases). V was clipped by 2 bases and J by 0 bases, with 8 bases between them. CDR1 and CDR2 (germline): MNHEY, SMNVEV (reference sequence). The CDR3 length is 15 residues. This CDR3 is CASSLTGPSYNEQFF. DNA for the CDR3: TGTGCCAGCAGTTTAACAGGCCCCTCCTACAATGAGCAGTTCTTC.

The chain carries TRBV30 and TRBJ1-5, with 9 bases that match TRBD1. The CDR3 sequence is 18 residues long. V dropped 2 bases and J dropped 0; count of bases not matched to a gene: 11. The germline V gene has CDR1 GTSNPN and CDR2 SVGIG (reference sequence). CDR3 residues: CAWSQAGQGLDSNQPQHF. The CDR3 coding sequence is TGTGCCTGGAGTCAAGCGGGACAGGGTTTGGATAGCAATCAGCCCCAGCATTTT. The full variable domain, its missing parts supplied by reference TRBV30 and TRBJ1-5, is SQTIHQWPATLVQPVGSPLSLECTVEGTSNPNLYWYRQAAGRGLQLLFYSVGIGQISSEVPQNLSASRPQDRQFILSSKKLLLSDSGFYLCAWSQAGQGLDSNQPQHFGDGTRLSIL.

The chain joins TRBV4-1 to TRBJ2-7, with D uncertain. Per germline, CDR1 MGHRA and CDR2 YSYEKL. This CDR3 is 15 amino acids long. V lost 5 bases and J 0 bases, leaving 14 bases between the germline ends. As DNA, the CDR3 is TGCGCCAGCAGCGGCTGGAACCGCGGCTCCTACGAGCAGTACTTC. It translates to CASSGWNRGSYEQYF.

The rearrangement links TRBV7-2 to TRBJ2-7; 8 nucleotides agree with TRBD2. This CDR3 contains 16 residues. With 5 bases clipped from V and 2 bases from J, the junction kept 11 bases outside the gene matches. Looked up from germline, CDR1 is SGHTA and CDR2 is FQGNSA. The CDR3 here is CASSLKRTSFTYEQYF. CDR3 DNA sequence: TGTGCCAGCAGCCTCAAAAGGACTAGCTTTACCTACGAGCAGTACTTC.

The rearrangement joins TRBV7-8 to TRBJ1-5, with 9 bases aligning to TRBD1. Germline values: CDR1 SGHVS, CDR2 FQNEAQ. The trim removed 5 bases at V and 2 bases at J, leaving 10 bases unmatched. The CDR3 runs to 17 residues. The CDR3: CASSKNTGTGRNQPQHF. CDR3 in DNA: TGTGCCAGCAGCAAAAACACCGGGACAGGGCGCAATCAGCCCCAGCATTTT.

This CDR3 reads CATSEGQGRETQYF. CDR3 coding DNA: TGTGCCACCAGTGAGGGACAGGGGAGGGAGACCCAGTACTTC. J is TRBJ2-5 and V is TRBV24-1, with 10 bases aligning to TRBD1. This CDR3 is built from 14 residues. V shed 4 bases and J 5 bases; nucleotides not matched to a gene: 3. Germline V gene data show CDR1 as KGHDR and CDR2 as SFDVKD.

This chain joins TRBV4-1 and TRBJ1-5; no firm D call. Per germline, CDR1 MGHRA and CDR2 YSYEKL. This CDR3 contains 18 residues. Trimming took off 0 bases at V and 0 bases at J, with 15 bases between the two ends. The CDR3 DNA reads as TGCGCCAGCAGCCAAGATGTGAGCACCTACTATAGCAATCAGCCCCAGCATTTT. Protein product: CASSQDVSTYYSNQPQHF.